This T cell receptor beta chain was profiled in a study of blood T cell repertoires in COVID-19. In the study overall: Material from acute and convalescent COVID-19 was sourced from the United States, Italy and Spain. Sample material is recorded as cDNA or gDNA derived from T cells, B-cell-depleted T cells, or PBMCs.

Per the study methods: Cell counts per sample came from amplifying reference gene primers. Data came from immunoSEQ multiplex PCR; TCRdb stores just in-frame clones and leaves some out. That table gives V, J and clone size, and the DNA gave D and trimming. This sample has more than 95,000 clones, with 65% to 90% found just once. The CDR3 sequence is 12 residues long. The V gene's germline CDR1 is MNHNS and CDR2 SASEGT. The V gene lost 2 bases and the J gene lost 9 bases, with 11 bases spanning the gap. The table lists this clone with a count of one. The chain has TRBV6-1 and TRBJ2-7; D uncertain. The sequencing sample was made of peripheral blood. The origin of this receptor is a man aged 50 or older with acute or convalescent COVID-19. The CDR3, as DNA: TGTGCCAGCAGTGAACCGGTCAGGTGGCAGTACTTC. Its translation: CASSEPVRWQYF.